What follows are 26 T cell receptor beta chains derived from one specimen sequenced in a study of T cells and Merkel cell carcinoma outcomes. Sequenced by immunoSEQ multiplex PCR; TCRdb stores in-frame clones only, minus some. The repertoire holds 11,000 to 15,000 clones, with around nine tenths as singletons. Sequenced: tumor tissue from Merkel cell carcinoma. The receptor source for this set is a human donor with Merkel cell carcinoma.

The chain uses TRBV5-1 and TRBJ2-7; the match to TRBD2 covers 13 bases. Germline V CDR1 and CDR2: SGHRS, YFSETQ. CDR3 length: 16 residues. After removal of 4 bases from V and 5 bases from J, the junction contained 9 bases not matched to a gene. CDR3 sequence reads: CASSHGLAGVINEQYF. The CDR3 DNA reads TGCGCCAGCAGCCACGGACTAGCGGGAGTAATAAACGAGCAGTACTTC.

The chain joins TRBV5-3 to TRBJ1-5; D unresolved. TRBV5-3 is placed among ORFs of uncertain function. V lost 0 bases, J lost 7 bases, and 17 bases lay in between. CDR3 size: 16 residues. CDR3 residues: CARSLVPLMLVQPQHF. The CDR3 nucleotides read TGTGCCAGAAGCTTGGTTCCTCTCATGTTGGTCCAGCCCCAGCATTTT.

This chain joins TRBV6-5 and TRBJ1-2; D perhaps matches TRBD1 (5 bases). The ends were cut back, 4 bases at V and 1 base at J, with 13 bases in the middle. The CDR3 loop spans 15 amino acids. Germline CDR1 is MNHEY and CDR2 is SVGAGI. This CDR3 reads CASSSPRDVNYGYTF. The DNA of the CDR3 is TGTGCCAGCAGTTCTCCACGGGACGTTAACTATGGCTACACCTTC.

The DNA for the CDR3 is TGCAGTGCCGCGAGACAGGGAGGGGAGTTCTTC. Amino acid sequence: CSAARQGGEFF. The chain uses TRBV20-1 and TRBJ2-1; either TRBD1 or TRBD2 may supply D (7 bases each). CDR3 length equals 11 residues. Trimming cost V 6 bases and J 14 bases, with 17 bases left between them. Germline CDR1 DFQATT, CDR2 SNEGSKA (reference sequence).

This sequence joins TRBV18 and TRBJ1-5; TRBD1 matches 10 bases. The CDR3 sequence is 16 residues long. The germline gives CDR1 KGHSH, CDR2 LQKENI. The trim removed 3 bases at V and 5 bases at J, leaving 7 bases unmatched. The CDR3 spells CASSPRDRGSDQPQHF. DNA for the CDR3: TGTGCCAGCTCACCCAGGGACAGGGGAAGTGATCAGCCCCAGCATTTT. Full variable domain (outside the CDR3, taken from reference TRBV18 and TRBJ1-5): NAGVMQNPRHLVRRRGQEARLRCSPMKGHSHVYWYRQLPEEGLKFMVYLQKENIIDESGMPKERFSAEFPKEGPSILRIQQVVRGDSAAYFCASSPRDRGSDQPQHFGDGTRLSIL.

This clone is a singleton in its sample. As DNA, the CDR3 is TGTGCCAGCAGCTTGGCCGGGGGCAGGCATGAAAAACTGTTTTTT. Protein sequence: CASSLAGGRHEKLFF. The V call is TRBV5-4, the J call TRBJ1-4; D possibly corresponds to TRBD1 (6 bases). The length of the CDR3 is 15 residues. The germline V and J ends were trimmed by 0 bases and 6 bases, with 12 bases remaining between them. Germline V gene sequence: CDR1 SGHNT, CDR2 YYREEE (reference sequence).

The chain carries TRBV2 and TRBJ2-5; D remains unclear. The CDR3 runs to 13 residues. V was pared by 4 bases and J by 5 bases, with 11 bases between. Germline V gene lookup returns CDR1 SNHLY and CDR2 FYNNEI. This chain's CDR3 is CASSGQLEETQYF. The CDR3 DNA reads as TGTGCCAGCAGTGGGCAGCTAGAGGAGACCCAGTACTTC.

V usage is TRBV4-2 and J usage is TRBJ1-5, with D perhaps TRBD1 (5 bases). The CDR3 runs to 16 residues. The germline V gene has CDR1 LGHNA and CDR2 YNFKEQ. V gave up 0 bases and J gave up 3 bases, with 12 bases separating them. The CDR3 protein is CASSQEFGHYNQPQHF. In DNA, the CDR3 is TGTGCCAGCAGCCAAGAATTCGGACACTACAATCAGCCCCAGCATTTT.

The rearrangement joins TRBV7-9 to TRBJ1-1; D is ambiguous. V gave up 4 bases and J gave up 2 bases, with 8 bases separating them. This CDR3 spans 13 amino acids. Per the germline V gene, CDR1 is SEHNR and CDR2 is FQNEAQ (reference sequence). The CDR3 reads CASSYDGNTEAFF. CDR3 bases: TGTGCCAGCAGCTACGACGGAAACACTGAAGCTTTCTTT.

This chain connects TRBV6-5 to TRBJ1-2; 9 nucleotides match TRBD1. CDR1 is MNHEY, CDR2 SVGAGI, per germline. The CDR3 totals 13 residues. Unmatched junction bases numbered 5, after V lost 6 bases and J lost 6 bases. The CDR3 sequence is CASRNRGRNGYTF. The CDR3 coding sequence is TGTGCCAGCAGAAACAGGGGGCGCAATGGCTACACCTTC.

The CDR3 here is CSVGGGRDRGRINYGYTF. The CDR3, as DNA: TGCAGCGTTGGAGGGGGTAGGGACAGGGGGCGCATTAACTATGGCTACACCTTC. The V and J genes are TRBV29-1 and TRBJ1-2; 12 nucleotides match TRBD1. V lost 4 bases to trimming and J lost 1 base; unmatched junction nucleotides: 13. CDR3 length equals 18 residues. The germline V gene encodes CDR1 SQVTM and CDR2 ANQGSEA.

The chain joins TRBV18 to TRBJ1-2, with D possibly being TRBD1 (5 bases). V shed 3 bases and J shed 6 bases, with 11 bases lying between them. The CDR3 spans 13 residues. Germline V gene lookup returns CDR1 KGHSH and CDR2 LQKENI. CDR3 in amino acids: CASSPSRDHGYTF. The CDR3 DNA reads as TGTGCCAGCTCACCGAGCAGGGACCATGGCTACACCTTC.

The chain combines TRBV4-2 with TRBJ2-2; D is ambiguous. Deletions cut 3 bases from V and 6 bases from J, with 20 bases between. CDR3 length: 17 residues. Germline V lookup: CDR1 LGHNA, CDR2 YNFKEQ. DNA of the CDR3: TGTGCCAGCAGCCAGGTTTTAGGGCTCTTGTCCGCCGGGGAGCTGTTTTTT. It specifies CASSQVLGLLSAGELFF.

V usage is TRBV30 and J usage is TRBJ2-7; D gene uncertain. V gave up 3 bases and J gave up 6 bases, with 12 bases separating them. This CDR3 is built from 12 residues. In germline, CDR1 is GTSNPN, CDR2 SVGIG (reference sequence). CDR3: CAWRARVSEQYF. CDR3 nucleotide sequence: TGTGCCTGGAGAGCTCGTGTATCCGAGCAGTACTTC.

This clone was observed once. The chain links TRBV11-3 to TRBJ2-3; D is perhaps TRBD2 (5 bases). The germline V gene encodes CDR1 SGHNT and CDR2 YENEEA. Between the trimmed V and J ends, which lost 1 base and 0 bases, there was a span of 5 bases. The CDR3 sequence is 14 residues long. The CDR3 protein is CASSLGLSTDTQYF. The CDR3, as DNA: TGTGCCAGCAGCTTAGGACTAAGCACAGATACGCAGTATTTT.

The chain couples TRBV2 to TRBJ2-5, with D hard to call. The germline gives CDR1 SNHLY, CDR2 FYNNEI. The CDR3 covers 11 residues. V dropped 4 bases and J dropped 6 bases, with 6 bases sitting between them. The chain's CDR3 is CASSGRKTQYF. The CDR3, as DNA: TGTGCCAGCAGTGGGCGGAAGACCCAGTACTTC.

V and J are TRBV9 and TRBJ1-1; 7 bases are shared with TRBD1. CDR3 size: 13 residues. The germline gives CDR1 SGDLS, CDR2 YYNGEE. Unmatched junction bases numbered 10, after V lost 4 bases and J lost 10 bases. The DNA of the CDR3 is TGTGCCAGCAGCAGGAGGGACAGTGTAGTAGCTTTCTTT. It translates to CASSRRDSVVAFF.

The rearrangement links TRBV5-4 to TRBJ2-7; TRBD1 matches 11 bases. The CDR3 contains 14 residues. Germline assignment: CDR1 SGHNT and CDR2 YYREEE (reference sequence). V trimming: 4 bases; J trimming: 4 bases; junction bases outside the gene matches: 4. CDR3: CASSNRDRGYEQYF. The CDR3 DNA is TGTGCCAGCAGCAACCGGGACAGGGGGTACGAGCAGTACTTC.

The V gene is TRBV11-2, the J gene TRBJ2-7; possibly TRBD1 for D (6 bases). V was cut by 6 bases and J by 3 bases, with 15 bases left in between. CDR1 and CDR2 (germline): SGHAT, FQNNGV. The CDR3 extends over 14 amino acids. The CDR3 loop is CASSFSGQYYEQYF. CDR3 nucleotides: TGTGCCAGCAGTTTCAGTGGACAGTACTACGAGCAGTACTTC.

This chain links TRBV5-5 with TRBJ2-6; D gene unclear. The CDR3 has 16 amino acids. Between the trimmed V and J ends, which lost 1 base and 1 base, there was a span of 9 bases. From germline, CDR1 is SGHKS and CDR2 YYEKEE (reference sequence). CDR3 DNA: TGTGCCAGCAGCTTGACTCCTCAGTCTGGGGCCAACGTCCTGACTTTC. Residues: CASSLTPQSGANVLTF.

This rearrangement joins TRBV6-5 to TRBJ2-3; no reliable D call. V lost 5 bases to trimming and J lost 0 bases, with 9 bases between them. The CDR3 sequence is 14 residues long. The germline CDR1 and CDR2 sequences are MNHEY and SVGAGI. CDR3 nucleotide sequence: TGTGCCAGCAGTCCAGGTTTTAGCACAGATACGCAGTATTTT. It translates to CASSPGFSTDTQYF.

With respect to this clone: One end of the junction does not line up with germline, which may come from a read error. The chain combines TRBV10-3 with TRBJ1-4; D unresolved. The germline gives CDR1 ENHRY, CDR2 SYGVKD. The CDR3 covers 14 residues. CDR3 sequence reads: CTISPGATNEKLFF. DNA of the CDR3: TGTACCATCAGCCCAGGAGCAACTAATGAAAAACTGTTTTTT.

V is TRBV7-2 and J is TRBJ2-2; 14 positions match TRBD2. CDR1 SGHTA and CDR2 FQGNSA come from the germline V gene. Trimming at V came to 11 bases and at J to 10 bases, leaving 9 bases not matched to a gene. The CDR3 spans 14 residues. The CDR3 protein is CTETRTSGGKELFF. CDR3 nucleotide sequence: TGTACCGAAACCCGGACTAGCGGGGGGAAGGAGCTGTTTTTT.

The V gene is TRBV5-1, the J gene TRBJ2-5; no reliable D call. The CDR3 sequence is 13 residues long. Trimming stripped 2 bases from V and 1 base from J, with 6 bases between. Germline V gene data show CDR1 as SGHRS and CDR2 as YFSETQ. The CDR3 protein is CASSLMGQETQYF. CDR3 nucleotide sequence: TGCGCCAGCAGCTTAATGGGCCAAGAGACCCAGTACTTC.

The chain has TRBV6-1 and TRBJ1-2; 7 nucleotides align to TRBD1. Trimming removed 3 bases from V and 3 bases from J; junction bases left unmatched: 1. The CDR3 is made up of 13 amino acids. In germline, CDR1 is MNHNS, CDR2 SASEGT. CDR3 coding DNA: TGTGCCAGCAGTGACAGGGGGGACTATGGCTACACCTTC. It yields the protein CASSDRGDYGYTF.

This clone was seen a single time. This chain links TRBV5-1 with TRBJ1-3; a weak D match, TRBD1 (5 bases). CDR1 SGHRS and CDR2 YFSETQ come from the germline V gene. The CDR3 totals 15 residues. The V gene lost 4 bases and the J gene lost 2 bases, with 13 bases spanning the gap. The DNA of the CDR3 is TGCGCCAGCAGCCCCCAACAGGCAGCTGGAAACACCATATATTTT. Protein sequence: CASSPQQAAGNTIYF.